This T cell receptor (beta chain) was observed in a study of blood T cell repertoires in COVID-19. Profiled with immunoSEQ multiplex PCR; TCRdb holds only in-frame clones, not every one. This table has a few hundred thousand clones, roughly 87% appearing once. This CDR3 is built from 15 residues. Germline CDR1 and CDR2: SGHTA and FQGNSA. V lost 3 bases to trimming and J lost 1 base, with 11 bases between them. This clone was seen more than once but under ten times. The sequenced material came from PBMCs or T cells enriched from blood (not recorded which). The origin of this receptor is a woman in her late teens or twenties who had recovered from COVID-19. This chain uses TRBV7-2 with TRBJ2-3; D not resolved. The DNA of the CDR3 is TGTGCCAGCAGCTTGACTTACGAGCGCACAGATACGCAGTATTTT. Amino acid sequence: CASSLTYERTDTQYF. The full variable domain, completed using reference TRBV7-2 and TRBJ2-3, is GAGVSQSPSNKVTEKGKDVELRCDPISGHTALYWYRQSLGQGLEFLIYFQGNSAPDKSGLPSDRFSAERTGGSVSTLTIQRTQQEDSAVYLCASSLTYERTDTQYFGPGTRLTVL.